The T cell receptor (beta chain) under discussion was sequenced for a study of glioma-infiltrating T cells after dendritic cell vaccination. As to time point: after dendritic cell vaccination, including at tumor progression/relapse. PBMC sampling occurred before vaccination, two weeks after the third dose, and at progression. Assay: immunoSEQ multiplex PCR; the TCRdb copy retains only in-frame clones and omits some. The data hold roughly 100,000 clones, with 83% observed a single time. Specimen: blood, collected after dendritic cell vaccination. The clonotype comes from a human donor with glioblastoma.

For the CDR3, the DNA is TGTGCCAGCAGCTTAGTCTTTAACGAGGGCCGGGGAAACACCATATATTTT. Translating gives CASSLVFNEGRGNTIYF. This chain connects TRBV7-9 to TRBJ1-3; no clear D. Germline loops: CDR1 SEHNR, CDR2 FQNEAQ (reference sequence). The CDR3 has 17 amino acids. V was clipped by 1 base and J by 4 bases, with 17 bases between them.